This is a list of T cell receptor beta chains from one sample in a study of cytomegalovirus exposure and HLA in healthy donors. Assay used: immunoSEQ multiplex PCR; TCRdb lists only in-frame clones, some missing. The sample shows 100,000 to 140,000 clones, less than 80% of them seen only once. Input material: PBMCs. All receptors come from a man younger than 45 in good health and CMV-seronegative. The CDR3 runs from the conserved cysteine through the conserved F or W. A D gene is named only where the DNA matches it firmly. Clone sizes are given selectively: once, few, many, or a class where the clone is expanded.

-,TRBV10-1,-,TRBJ2-5,CASSDLPSDQQYF,TGCGCCAGCAGTGACCTCCCTAGTGATCAGCAGTACTTC
-,TRBV29-1,-,TRBJ1-2,CSVRTGALGYTF,TGCAGCGTCAGAACTGGGGCTCTTGGCTACACCTTC
once,TRBV9,TRBD1,TRBJ2-1,CASSVAITGTGPNEQFF,TGTGCCAGCAGCGTAGCAATCACCGGGACAGGGCCCAATGAGCAGTTCTTC
-,TRBV4-2,-,TRBJ1-4,CASSQPDPGTFSEKLFF,TGTGCCAGCAGCCAACCCGACCCCGGGACATTCAGTGAAAAACTGTTTTTT
-,TRBV9,TRBD2,TRBJ2-3,CASSVGGSLTDTQYF,TGTGCCAGCAGCGTAGGCGGGAGCTTGACAGATACGCAGTATTTT
-,TRBV2,-,TRBJ2-5,CASMGGSRETQYF,TGTGCCAGCATGGGAGGTTCGAGGGAGACCCAGTACTTC
-,TRBV6-1,TRBD1,TRBJ2-5,CASSETGPGETQYF,TGTGCCAGCAGTGAGACAGGGCCGGGAGAGACCCAGTACTTC
-,TRBV2,TRBD1,TRBJ1-1,CASRGDSGSAFF,TGTGCCAGCAGGGGGGACAGTGGGTCAGCTTTCTTT
-,TRBV29-1,TRBD2,TRBJ2-7,CSVRGEVGGYEQYF,TGCAGCGTTCGGGGGGAGGTTGGTGGATACGAGCAGTACTTC
few,TRBV10-3,TRBD1,TRBJ2-7,CAISGQDLSYEQYF,TGTGCCATCAGCGGACAGGACCTCTCCTACGAGCAGTACTTC
-,TRBV5-1,-,TRBJ2-3,CASSLPTDTDTQYF,TGCGCCAGCAGCTTGCCTACAGACACAGATACGCAGTATTTT
-,TRBV11-2,-,TRBJ2-4,CASSSLRRGKNIQYF,TGTGCCAGCAGTTCATTACGGCGGGGCAAAAACATTCAGTACTTC
-,TRBV2,-,TRBJ2-7,CASSMTASYEQYF,TGTGCCAGCAGTATGACAGCTTCCTACGAGCAGTACTTC
-,TRBV7-9,-,TRBJ1-4,CASSLVSQEGSNEKLFF,TGTGCCAGCAGCTTAGTATCACAGGAGGGGAGTAATGAAAAACTGTTTTTT
-,TRBV4-1,TRBD2,TRBJ2-5,CASSHTLAGYQETQYF,TGCGCCAGCAGCCACACACTAGCGGGGTACCAAGAGACCCAGTACTTC
-,TRBV19,-,TRBJ1-5,CASKGGGNNQPQHF,TGTGCCAGTAAGGGGGGAGGGAACAATCAGCCCCAGCATTTT
few,TRBV10-3,-,TRBJ2-2,CAIRKSDSSANTGELFF,TGTGCCATCAGAAAATCGGACAGTTCCGCGAACACCGGGGAGCTGTTTTTT
once,TRBV7-9,-,TRBJ2-1,CASSSLDSLRMQFF,TGTGCCAGCAGTTCGTTAGACAGTTTAAGGATGCAGTTCTTC
-,TRBV29-1,TRBD1,TRBJ2-7,CSVKTGGSYEQYF,TGCAGCGTTAAAACAGGGGGCTCCTACGAGCAGTACTTC
once,TRBV5-1,TRBD2,TRBJ2-3,CASSLPTDPTSEGTDTQYF,TGCGCCAGCAGCTTGCCCACTGACCCGACTAGCGAGGGCACAGATACGCAGTATTTT
-,TRBV30,-,TRBJ1-6,CAWRGPNISPLHF,TGTGCCTGGAGGGGGCCTAATATTTCACCCCTCCACTTT
-,TRBV2,-,TRBJ1-4,CASSEPEHRATREKLFF,TGTGCCAGCAGTGAGCCGGAACACAGGGCGACTCGGGAAAAACTGTTTTTT
-,TRBV7-2,TRBD2,TRBJ2-7,CASSLTSVSRLYEQYF,TGTGCCAGCAGCTTGACTAGCGTCTCTCGTTTGTACGAGCAGTACTTC
-,TRBV30,-,TRBJ1-3,CAWNTGNTIYF,TGTGCCTGGAACACAGGGAACACCATATATTTT
few,TRBV2,-,TRBJ1-1,CASSGQANTEAFF,TGTGCCAGCAGTGGACAGGCCAACACTGAAGCTTTCTTT
few,TRBV6-6,-,TRBJ1-5,CASTLRGGNQPQHF,TGTGCCAGCACCCTTCGGGGAGGCAATCAGCCCCAGCATTTT
-,TRBV9,TRBD1,TRBJ1-6,CASSPTTGGGGSPLHF,TGTGCCAGCAGCCCTACGACAGGGGGCGGGGGTTCACCCCTCCACTTT
-,TRBV5-1,TRBD2,TRBJ2-1,CASSLGLAMDEQFF,TGCGCCAGCAGCCTCGGACTAGCGATGGATGAGCAGTTCTTC
-,TRBV27,-,TRBJ2-7,CASRTTYSEQYF,TGTGCCAGCAGGACTACATACTCCGAGCAGTACTTC
-,TRBV7-3,TRBD1,TRBJ2-1,CASSLWGQGQKDNEQFF,TGTGCCAGCAGCTTATGGGGACAGGGACAAAAGGACAATGAGCAGTTCTTC
-,TRBV27,TRBD2,TRBJ2-1,CASSFMREVYNEQFF,TGTGCCAGCAGTTTTATGCGGGAGGTCTACAATGAGCAGTTCTTC
-,TRBV29-1,-,TRBJ1-2,CSVPQGLYYGYTF,TGCAGCGTACCCCAGGGGTTGTACTATGGCTACACCTTC
-,TRBV30,TRBD1,TRBJ2-7,CAWSRGTGGYFAASGAIEQYF,TGTGCCTGGAGTCGCGGGACAGGGGGCTATTTCGCGGCTAGCGGGGCAATCGAGCAGTACTTC
-,TRBV6-6,TRBD1,TRBJ2-2,CASSYSPGQGGGELFF,TGTGCCAGCAGTTACTCTCCGGGACAGGGTGGCGGGGAGCTGTTTTTT
few,TRBV5-8,TRBD2,TRBJ2-3,CASSPHLGLAGTDTQYF,TGTGCCAGCAGCCCCCACCTCGGACTAGCGGGCACAGATACGCAGTATTTT
-,TRBV27,-,TRBJ2-3,CASSLEWRERDTQYF,TGTGCCAGCAGTTTAGAATGGAGGGAGAGGGATACGCAGTATTTT
-,TRBV6-6,TRBD2,TRBJ2-2,CASSYLAVSNTGELFF,TGTGCCAGCAGTTATCTAGCGGTATCGAACACCGGGGAGCTGTTTTTT
-,TRBV19,-,TRBJ2-1,CATRVRGRSSYNEQFF,TGTGCCACTAGGGTTCGGGGAAGGAGCTCCTACAATGAGCAGTTCTTC
once,TRBV6-5,TRBD2,TRBJ2-7,CASSYSSAGGREQYF,TGTGCCAGCAGTTACTCGTCAGCGGGGGGGCGCGAGCAGTACTTC
-,TRBV9,TRBD1,TRBJ2-1,CASSPRKTGGPYNEQFF,TGTGCCAGCAGCCCGCGAAAGACAGGGGGCCCCTACAATGAGCAGTTCTTC
few,TRBV9,-,TRBJ2-7,CASSEGGDYSYEQYF,TGTGCCAGCAGTGAAGGGGGGGACTACTCCTACGAGCAGTACTTC
-,TRBV29-1,TRBD1,TRBJ2-7,CSVKGQGSEQYF,TGCAGCGTGAAAGGACAGGGTTCCGAGCAGTACTTC
-,TRBV5-4,TRBD2,TRBJ2-3,CASTSGMGSTDTQYF,TGTGCCAGCACTAGCGGGATGGGGAGCACAGATACGCAGTATTTT
-,TRBV5-6,-,TRBJ2-7,CASSLASGEQYF,TGTGCCAGCAGCTTGGCCTCCGGCGAGCAGTACTTC
-,TRBV7-9,TRBD2,TRBJ2-1,CASSRIAGRAYNEQFF,TGTGCCAGCAGCAGAATAGCGGGGCGAGCCTACAATGAGCAGTTCTTC
-,TRBV20-1,-,TRBJ1-2,CSATVDGYTF,TGCAGTGCAACTGTAGATGGCTACACCTTC
-,TRBV4-1,-,TRBJ2-6,CASSQLGGTASGANVLTF,TGCGCCAGCAGCCAACTTGGGGGGACGGCCTCTGGGGCCAACGTCCTGACTTTC